Presented here are 21 T cell receptor beta chains from one specimen sequenced in a study of cytomegalovirus exposure and HLA in healthy donors. With 60 Vbeta and 13 Jbeta primers, the PCR was carried out. The protocol was immunoSEQ multiplex PCR, while the TCRdb copy is restricted to in-frame clones and leaves out a portion. The sample carries 150,000 to 200,000 clones, around four fifths recorded once. The sample consisted of PBMCs. These receptors were taken from a man aged 35 to 55 in good health and CMV-seropositive.

The chain uses TRBV7-9 and TRBJ2-5; 10 positions match TRBD2. Germline V CDR1 and CDR2: SEHNR, FQNEAQ (reference sequence). The V gene end was trimmed by 5 bases and the J gene end by 2 bases; junction bases not matched to a gene: 8. CDR3 length: 16 amino acids. In DNA form, the CDR3 reads TGTGCCAGCAGCCCCCCCGGAGCGGGAGGGCAAGAGACCCAGTACTTC. It codes for CASSPPGAGGQETQYF.

The rearrangement uses TRBV27 and TRBJ2-1; possibly TRBD1 for D (6 bases). Germline values: CDR1 MNHEY, CDR2 SMNVEV (reference sequence). The CDR3 length is 14 residues. Trimming stripped 4 bases from V and 8 bases from J, with 15 bases between. The CDR3 is CASSWIRQDHEQFF. CDR3 in DNA: TGTGCCAGCAGTTGGATTCGACAGGACCATGAGCAGTTCTTC.

The rearrangement uses TRBV19 and TRBJ2-1; tentative D call: TRBD1 (5 bases). The CDR3 covers 15 residues. Trimming removed 6 bases from V and 0 bases from J, with 12 bases in between. CDR1 is LNHDA and CDR2 is SQIVND in the germline V gene (reference sequence). The CDR3 sequence: CASSRQSNSYNEQFF. As DNA, the CDR3 is TGTGCCAGTAGCCGACAGAGCAACTCCTACAATGAGCAGTTCTTC.

V and J are TRBV7-3 and TRBJ2-1, with 11 bases fitting TRBD2. The CDR3 totals 17 residues. V shed 5 bases, J shed 1 base, and the junction held 7 bases outside the gene matches. Per germline, CDR1 SGHTA and CDR2 FQGTGA. The DNA for the CDR3 is TGTGCCAGCAGCCTTAGCGGGAGGGCCGGTTCCTACAATGAGCAGTTCTTC. Translated: CASSLSGRAGSYNEQFF.

This clone showed up just a few times. The chain couples TRBV19 to TRBJ1-1; D gene unclear. The CDR3 covers 12 residues. V gave up 6 bases and J gave up 5 bases, with 10 bases separating them. Germline V CDR1 and CDR2: LNHDA, SQIVND (reference sequence). The CDR3 nucleotides are TGTGCCAGTAGAAAATGGGAGACTGAAGCTTTCTTT. Its protein is CASRKWETEAFF.

The chain joins TRBV28 to TRBJ2-5; 9 bases are shared with TRBD1. The tail of the sequence fits TRBJ2-7 better, so the J call may be wrong. Germline V gene sequence: CDR1 MDHEN, CDR2 SYDVKM. This CDR3 comprises 16 residues. CDR3 in amino acids: CASSLDRDRASYEQYF. The DNA for the CDR3 is TGTGCCAGCAGTCTTGACCGGGACAGGGCTAGCTACGAGCAGTACTTC.

V and J are TRBV2 and TRBJ1-2; possibly TRBD1 for D (5 bases). CDR1 and CDR2 (germline): SNHLY, FYNNEI. The V end was cut by 7 bases, the J end by 8 bases, with 17 bases between. CDR3 length: 13 residues. The CDR3 sequence is CASNSAGKWGYTF. As DNA, the CDR3 is TGTGCCAGCAACTCGGCAGGGAAATGGGGCTACACCTTC. The whole variable domain, filled in from reference TRBV2 and TRBJ1-2, reads EPEVTQTPSHQVTQMGQEVILRCVPISNHLYFYWYRQILGQKVEFLVSFYNNEISEKSEIFDDQFSVERPDGSNFTLKIRSTKLEDSAMYFCASNSAGKWGYTFGSGTRLTVV.

The chain links TRBV7-9 to TRBJ2-1, with 11 positions matching TRBD2. Germline V lookup: CDR1 SEHNR, CDR2 FQNEAQ (reference sequence). The CDR3 has 16 amino acids. The V gene end was trimmed by 3 bases and the J gene end by 7 bases; junction bases not matched to a gene: 8. The CDR3 loop is CASSFQLAGVRNEQFF. CDR3 nucleotide sequence: TGTGCCAGCAGCTTCCAACTAGCGGGAGTAAGGAATGAGCAGTTCTTC. The whole variable domain, filled in from reference TRBV7-9 and TRBJ2-1, reads DTGVSQNPRHKITKRGQNVTFRCDPISEHNRLYWYRQTLGQGPEFLTYFQNEAQLEKSRLLSDRFSAERPKGSFSTLEIQRTEQGDSAMYLCASSFQLAGVRNEQFFGPGTRLTVL.

This sequence joins TRBV15 and TRBJ1-5, with TRBD1 as a possible D gene (5 bases). CDR3 length equals 15 residues. The germline V gene has CDR1 LNHNV and CDR2 YYDKDF (reference sequence). The germline V and J ends were trimmed by 0 bases and 1 base, with 7 bases remaining between them. The CDR3 loop is CATSRDRGSNQPQHF. The CDR3 DNA reads as TGTGCCACCAGCAGAGATCGGGGGAGCAATCAGCCCCAGCATTTT.

The chain recombines TRBV6-5 with TRBJ2-2; D uncertain. In germline, CDR1 is MNHEY, CDR2 SVGAGI. V was pared by 8 bases and J by 5 bases, with 6 bases between. This CDR3 contains 11 residues. The DNA for the CDR3 is TGTGCCAGCCGACAAACCGGGGAGCTGTTTTTT. Amino acid sequence: CASRQTGELFF.

The genes are TRBV28 and TRBJ2-5, with TRBD2 matching 7 bases. The germline V gene encodes CDR1 MDHEN and CDR2 SYDVKM. The CDR3 loop spans 16 amino acids. V lost 2 bases, J lost 3 bases, and 9 bases stayed unmatched. DNA for the CDR3: TGTGCCAGCAGTTTACCCTATGGGAGCGGGGAAGAGACCCAGTACTTC. It codes for CASSLPYGSGEETQYF.

This clone was detected once. The chain links TRBV27 to TRBJ2-2, with TRBD1 matching over 8 bases. V lost 5 bases, J lost 0 bases, and 2 bases stayed unmatched. This CDR3 comprises 15 residues. The germline gives CDR1 MNHEY, CDR2 SMNVEV (reference sequence). CDR3 amino acids: CASSRTGTNTGELFF. The CDR3 DNA sequence: TGTGCCAGCAGTCGGACAGGGACGAACACCGGGGAGCTGTTTTTT.

This chain joins TRBV27 and TRBJ1-2; no definite D call. Trimming took off 7 bases at V and 5 bases at J, with 14 bases between the two ends. The CDR3 totals 13 residues. Germline V gene sequence: CDR1 MNHEY, CDR2 SMNVEV (reference sequence). Written as DNA, the CDR3 is TGTGCCAGCATGGGGAGCCTGGGGTATGGCTACACCTTC. Translated, it gives CASMGSLGYGYTF.

The genes are TRBV15 and TRBJ2-1; 7 positions match TRBD2. The ends lost 0 bases at V and 7 bases at J; junction bases unmatched: 12. The germline CDR1 and CDR2 sequences are LNHNV and YYDKDF (reference sequence). This CDR3 comprises 17 residues. The CDR3 loop reads CATSRDSVASGRNEQFF. CDR3 DNA sequence: TGTGCCACCAGCAGAGATTCGGTGGCTAGCGGAAGGAATGAGCAGTTCTTC.

The chain couples TRBV5-1 to TRBJ1-2, with TRBD1 matching 11 bases. This CDR3 contains 15 residues. V gave up 1 base and J gave up 8 bases; unmatched junction bases: 7. CDR1 is SGHRS, CDR2 YFSETQ, per germline. The CDR3 coding sequence is TGCGCCAGCAGCTTGATCGGACAGGGGGCGCAAGGCTACACCTTC. Translation: CASSLIGQGAQGYTF.

This sequence joins TRBV5-1 and TRBJ1-2; the D gene is possibly TRBD1 (6 bases). This CDR3 region has 15 residues. V lost 2 bases and J lost 1, with 12 bases in between. The germline V gene encodes CDR1 SGHRS and CDR2 YFSETQ. CDR3 region: CASSFDRTLNYGYTF. As DNA, the CDR3 is TGCGCCAGCAGCTTCGACAGGACGCTTAACTATGGCTACACCTTC. The full variable domain, completed using reference TRBV5-1 and TRBJ1-2, is KAGVTQTPRYLIKTRGQQVTLSCSPISGHRSVSWYQQTPGQGLQFLFEYFSETQRNKGNFPGRFSGRQFSNSRSEMNVSTLELGDSALYLCASSFDRTLNYGYTFGSGTRLTVV.

This clone was found a few times. The chain carries TRBV13 and TRBJ1-3; D is perhaps TRBD1 (5 bases). Trimming stripped 3 bases from V and 8 bases from J, with 11 bases between. CDR1 and CDR2 (germline): PRHDT, FYEKMQ (reference sequence). The CDR3 spans 13 residues. This chain's CDR3 is CASSFRGFDTIYF. The CDR3 region has the DNA TGTGCCAGCAGCTTTAGGGGTTTCGACACCATATATTTT.

The chain links TRBV19 to TRBJ1-5; 10 bases match TRBD1. The CDR3 runs to 17 residues. V lost 5 bases, J lost 0 bases, and 7 bases stayed unmatched. Germline CDR1 LNHDA, CDR2 SQIVND (reference sequence). The CDR3 region is CASSSVGTGVSNQPQHF. CDR3 nucleotide sequence: TGTGCCAGTAGTTCGGTGGGGACAGGGGTTAGCAATCAGCCCCAGCATTTT.

The V and J genes are TRBV7-3 and TRBJ2-6, with 10 bases aligning to TRBD1. The germline gives CDR1 SGHTA, CDR2 FQGTGA. This CDR3 spans 19 amino acids. With V trimmed by 1 base and J by 0 bases, 6 bases remained unmatched. CDR3 sequence reads: CASSLRQGARISGANVLTF. CDR3 nucleotide sequence: TGTGCCAGCAGCTTAAGACAGGGGGCGCGGATCTCTGGGGCCAACGTCCTGACTTTC.

The rearrangement links TRBV7-8 to TRBJ1-5; weak D call: TRBD1 (6 bases). The ends were cut back, 6 bases at V and 0 bases at J, with 15 bases in the middle. The CDR3 has 16 amino acids. Germline CDR1 SGHVS, CDR2 FQNEAQ. CDR3 amino acids: CASSSSGDYSNQPQHF. CDR3 nucleotide sequence: TGTGCCAGCAGTTCTTCAGGGGACTATAGCAATCAGCCCCAGCATTTT.

The chain combines TRBV9 with TRBJ1-3; no clear D. The CDR3 sequence is 14 residues long. The ends were cut back, 1 base at V and 1 base at J, with 6 bases in the middle. Germline-derived CDR1 and CDR2 are SGDLS and YYNGEE. The CDR3 DNA follows: TGTGCCAGCAGCGTAATGAGGTCTGGAAACACCATATATTTT. It encodes CASSVMRSGNTIYF.